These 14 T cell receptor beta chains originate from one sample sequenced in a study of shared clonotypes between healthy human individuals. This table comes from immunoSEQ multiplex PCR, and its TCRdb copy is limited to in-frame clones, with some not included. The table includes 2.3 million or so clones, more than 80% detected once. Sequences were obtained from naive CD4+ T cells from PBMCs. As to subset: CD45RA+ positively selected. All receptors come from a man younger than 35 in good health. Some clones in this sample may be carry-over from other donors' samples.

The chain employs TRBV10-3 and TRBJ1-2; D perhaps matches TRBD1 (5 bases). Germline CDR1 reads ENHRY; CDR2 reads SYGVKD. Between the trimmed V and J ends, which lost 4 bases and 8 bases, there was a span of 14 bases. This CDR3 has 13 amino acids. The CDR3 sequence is CAISATLEGGYTF. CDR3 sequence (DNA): TGTGCCATCAGTGCTACCCTGGAGGGGGGCTACACCTTC.

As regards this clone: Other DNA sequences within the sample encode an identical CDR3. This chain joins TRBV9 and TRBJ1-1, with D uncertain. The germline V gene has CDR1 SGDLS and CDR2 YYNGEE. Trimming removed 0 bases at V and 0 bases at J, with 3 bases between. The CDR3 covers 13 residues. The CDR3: CASSVELNTEAFF. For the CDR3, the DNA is TGTGCCAGCAGCGTAGAATTGAACACTGAAGCTTTCTTT.

As DNA, the CDR3 is TGTGCCAGCAGCTTGAATCCGGGACAGGGGTACACAGATACGCAGTATTTT. Amino acids: CASSLNPGQGYTDTQYF. V is TRBV5-4 and J is TRBJ2-3, with 10 bases identical to TRBD1. Losses at the gene ends were 1 base for V and 2 bases for J; bases not matched to a gene: 7. The CDR3 totals 17 residues. Germline V gives CDR1 SGHNT, CDR2 YYREEE (reference sequence).

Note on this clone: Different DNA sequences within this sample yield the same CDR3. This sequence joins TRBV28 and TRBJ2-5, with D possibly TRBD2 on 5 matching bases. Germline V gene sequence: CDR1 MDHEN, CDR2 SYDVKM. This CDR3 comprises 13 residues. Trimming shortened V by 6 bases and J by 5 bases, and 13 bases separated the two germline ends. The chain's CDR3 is CASSLAGAETQYF. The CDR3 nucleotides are TGTGCCAGCAGCCTGGCGGGCGCGGAGACCCAGTACTTC.

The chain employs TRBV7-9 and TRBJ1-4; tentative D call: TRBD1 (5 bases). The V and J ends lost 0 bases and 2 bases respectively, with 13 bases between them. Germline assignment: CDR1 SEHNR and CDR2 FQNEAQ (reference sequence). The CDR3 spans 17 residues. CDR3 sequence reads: CASSLALRGPTNEKLFF. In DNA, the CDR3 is TGTGCCAGCAGCTTAGCACTGCGGGGACCCACTAATGAAAAACTGTTTTTT.

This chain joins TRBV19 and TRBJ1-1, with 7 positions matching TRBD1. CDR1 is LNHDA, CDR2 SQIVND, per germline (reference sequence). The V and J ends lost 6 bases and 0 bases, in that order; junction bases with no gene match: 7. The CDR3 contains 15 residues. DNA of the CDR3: TGTGCCAGTAGCCGGGACAGACTTATGAACACTGAAGCTTTCTTT. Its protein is CASSRDRLMNTEAFF.

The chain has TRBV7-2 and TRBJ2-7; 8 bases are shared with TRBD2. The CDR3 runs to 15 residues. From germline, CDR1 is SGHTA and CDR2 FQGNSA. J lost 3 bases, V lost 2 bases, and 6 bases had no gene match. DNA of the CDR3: TGTGCCAGCAGCTTATCAGCGGGAGTGGGCTACGAGCAGTACTTC. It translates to CASSLSAGVGYEQYF.

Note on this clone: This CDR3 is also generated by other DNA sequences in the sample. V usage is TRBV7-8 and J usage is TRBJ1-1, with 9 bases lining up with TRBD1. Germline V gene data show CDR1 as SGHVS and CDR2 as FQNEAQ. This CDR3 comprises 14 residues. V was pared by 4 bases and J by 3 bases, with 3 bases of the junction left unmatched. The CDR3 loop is CASSSGTGYTEAFF. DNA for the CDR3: TGTGCCAGCAGCTCAGGGACAGGGTACACTGAAGCTTTCTTT.

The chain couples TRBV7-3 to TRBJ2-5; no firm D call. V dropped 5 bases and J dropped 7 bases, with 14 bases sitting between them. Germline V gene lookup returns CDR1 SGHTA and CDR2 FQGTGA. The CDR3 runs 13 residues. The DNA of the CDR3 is TGTGCCAGCAGCCCCTCGGGCCCGGGGACCCAGTACTTC. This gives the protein CASSPSGPGTQYF.

The CDR3 loop reads CASSVELIPTGELFF. In DNA form, the CDR3 reads TGTGCCAGCAGCGTAGAGTTGATCCCCACCGGGGAGCTGTTTTTT. The rearrangement uses TRBV9 and TRBJ2-2; the D is unclear. CDR3 length equals 15 residues. CDR1 is SGDLS and CDR2 is YYNGEE in the germline V gene. With 0 bases removed from V and 4 bases from J, the gap between germline ends came to 10 bases.

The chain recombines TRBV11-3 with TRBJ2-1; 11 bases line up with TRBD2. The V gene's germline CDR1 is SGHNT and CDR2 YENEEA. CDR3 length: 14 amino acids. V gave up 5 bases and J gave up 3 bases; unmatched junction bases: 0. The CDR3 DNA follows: TGTGCCAGCAGCCTAGCGGGAGGCTACAATGAGCAGTTCTTC. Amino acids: CASSLAGGYNEQFF.

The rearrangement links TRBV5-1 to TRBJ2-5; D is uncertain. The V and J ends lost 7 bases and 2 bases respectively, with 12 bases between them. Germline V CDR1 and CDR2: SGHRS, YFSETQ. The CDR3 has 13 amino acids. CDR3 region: CASQNSVQETQYF. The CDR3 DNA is TGCGCCAGCCAAAACTCCGTTCAAGAGACCCAGTACTTC.

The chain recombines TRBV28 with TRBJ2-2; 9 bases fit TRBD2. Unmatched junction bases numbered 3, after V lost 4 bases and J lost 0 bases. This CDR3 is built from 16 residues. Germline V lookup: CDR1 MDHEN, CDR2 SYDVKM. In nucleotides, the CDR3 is TGTGCCAGCAGTTCCCCTAGCGGGACGAACACCGGGGAGCTGTTTTTT. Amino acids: CASSSPSGTNTGELFF. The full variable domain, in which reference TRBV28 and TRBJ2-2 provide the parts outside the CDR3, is DVKVTQSSRYLVKRTGEKVFLECVQDMDHENMFWYRQDPGLGLRLIYFSYDVKMKEKGDIPEGYSVSREKKERFSLILESASTNQTSMYLCASSSPSGTNTGELFFGEGSRLTVL.

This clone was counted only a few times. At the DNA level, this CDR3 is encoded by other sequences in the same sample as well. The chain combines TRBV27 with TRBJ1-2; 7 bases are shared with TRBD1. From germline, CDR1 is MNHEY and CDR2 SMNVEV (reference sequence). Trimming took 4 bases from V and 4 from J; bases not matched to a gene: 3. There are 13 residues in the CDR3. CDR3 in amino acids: CASSSRDSYGYTF. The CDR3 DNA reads TGTGCCAGCAGTTCCCGGGACAGCTATGGCTACACCTTC.